Each of the 28 T cell receptor beta chains below was sequenced from the same sample in a study of T cells in Graves' hyperthyroidism and ophthalmopathy. RNA transcripts gave rise to amplified TCR beta CDR3 regions. Initially, a first-round RT-PCR of the TCR CDR3 employed the HTBI primer set. TCRdb called the multiplex PCR reads again in MiXCR, with one record for every CDR3 protein. This sample has about 700,000 distinct CDR3 sequences, with 12% to 15% found just once. The sequencing sample was made of blood. The receptors stem from a young woman with Graves' hyperthyroidism.

This clonotype has only a few counts. The chain joins TRBV20-1 to TRBJ1-1, with a weak D call TRBD1 (6 bases). CDR3 length equals 15 residues. V lost 1 base and J 1 base, leaving 13 bases between the germline ends. Germline CDR1 and CDR2: DFQATT and SNEGSKA (reference sequence). CDR3 residues: CSARVYRASNTEAFF. The CDR3 nucleotides are TGCAGTGCTAGAGTTTACAGGGCATCGAACACTGAAGCTTTCTTT.

This clonotype was recorded many times. This chain uses TRBV18 with TRBJ1-2; D remains unclear. V was trimmed by 1 base and J by 8 bases, leaving 8 bases between them. Germline CDR1 is KGHSH and CDR2 is LQKENI. The CDR3 length is 12 residues. This CDR3 reads CASSPQGNGYTF. CDR3 DNA sequence: TGTGCCAGCTCACCACAGGGTAACGGCTACACCTTC.

This clonotype came up many times. This chain joins TRBV10-3 and TRBJ1-1; D not resolved. Germline V gene sequence: CDR1 ENHRY, CDR2 SYGVKD. V was clipped by 4 bases and J by 3 bases, with 12 bases between them. The CDR3 contains 14 residues. The CDR3 coding sequence is TGTGCCATCAGTGTGGTCTGGAGGGACACTGAAGCTTTCTTT. Residues: CAISVVWRDTEAFF.

Ten or more counts support this clonotype. In nucleotides, the CDR3 is TGTGCCAGCGGTCAGGACACAGGGACCCAGTACTTC. It codes for CASGQDTGTQYF. The gene calls are TRBV2 and TRBJ2-5; TRBD1 is a possible D gene (5 bases). V was clipped by 8 bases and J by 7 bases, with 14 bases between them. This CDR3 comprises 12 residues. Germline V gives CDR1 SNHLY, CDR2 FYNNEI.

The CDR3 reads CASSDWGGRGTTGELFF. CDR3 in DNA: TGTGCCAGCAGTGATTGGGGCGGGAGGGGCACCACCGGGGAGCTGTTTTTT. The rearrangement uses TRBV6-1 and TRBJ2-2; 9 bases are shared with TRBD2. This CDR3 is 17 amino acids long. CDR1 and CDR2 from the germline V gene are MNHNS and SASEGT. V lost 3 bases to trimming and J lost 4 bases; unmatched junction nucleotides: 9.

V usage is TRBV6-5 and J usage is TRBJ2-7, with TRBD1 matching over 7 bases. The CDR3 has 14 amino acids. The V gene's germline CDR1 is MNHEY and CDR2 SVGAGI. The ends lost 2 bases at V and 6 bases at J; junction bases unmatched: 7. In nucleotides, the CDR3 is TGTGCCAGCAGTTACAACGACAGGGCGGGCGAGCAGTACTTC. It is translated as CASSYNDRAGEQYF.

This clonotype was counted a few times. The chain joins TRBV6-1 to TRBJ2-7; 10 nucleotides line up with TRBD1. The J segment lost 0 bases and the V segment lost 6 bases, leaving 5 bases of the junction unmatched. The CDR3 consists of 15 residues. The germline V gene has CDR1 MNHNS and CDR2 SASEGT. CDR3 DNA: TGTGCCAGCAGGGCGGACAGGGGGTCCTCCTACGAGCAGTACTTC. It is translated as CASRADRGSSYEQYF.

The chain uses TRBV7-2 and TRBJ2-1; tentative D call: TRBD2 (6 bases). The CDR3 is 12 residues long. In germline, CDR1 is SGHTA, CDR2 FQGNSA. V lost 4 bases and J 10 bases, leaving 11 bases between the germline ends. Here the CDR3 reads CASSSTRNEQFF. DNA for the CDR3: TGTGCCAGCAGCTCGACTAGAAACGAGCAGTTCTTC.

This clonotype has only a few counts. V usage is TRBV7-2 and J usage is TRBJ2-1, with D unclear. CDR3 length: 12 residues. Trimming left V 7 bases short and J 7 bases short, with 11 bases between. The germline V gene encodes CDR1 SGHTA and CDR2 FQGNSA. The DNA for the CDR3 is TGTGCCAGCAAACCGGCCGGGAATGAGCAGTTCTTC. This encodes CASKPAGNEQFF.

This clonotype has just a few counts. This chain links TRBV9 with TRBJ2-3; 10 nucleotides match TRBD2. Per germline, CDR1 SGDLS and CDR2 YYNGEE. This CDR3 comprises 18 residues. With V trimmed by 0 bases and J by 0 bases, 7 bases remained unmatched. The CDR3 here is CASSVASGLAASTDTQYF. The DNA of the CDR3 is TGTGCCAGCAGCGTAGCGAGCGGACTAGCGGCTAGCACAGATACGCAGTATTTT.

Regarding this clonotype: A clone one base away is much larger, so this may be a read error. The chain recombines TRBV10-1 with TRBJ2-7; the match to TRBD2 covers 11 bases. Germline CDR1 reads WNHNN; CDR2 reads SYGVQD (reference sequence). The V and J ends lost 3 bases and 5 bases, in that order; junction bases with no gene match: 9. The CDR3 runs 16 residues. The CDR3 sequence is CASSDTSGGDPHEQYF. For the CDR3, the DNA is TGCGCCAGCAGTGATACTAGCGGGGGTGACCCCCACGAGCAGTACTTC.

The gene calls are TRBV12-3 or TRBV12-4 and TRBJ1-2; a weak D match, TRBD1 (6 bases). Trimming stripped 1 base from V and 6 bases from J, with 21 bases between. There are 17 residues in the CDR3. The CDR3 is CASSLVSVGGPPDGYTF. CDR3 DNA sequence: TGTGCCAGCAGTTTAGTTTCCGTGGGGGGGCCCCCCGATGGCTACACCTTC.

The chain employs TRBV4-1 and TRBJ1-6; D uncertain. In germline, CDR1 is MGHRA, CDR2 YSYEKL. This CDR3 is built from 17 residues. Trimming took 4 bases from V and 4 from J, leaving 17 bases between them. The CDR3 region is CASSPHVALGYNSPLHF. CDR3 sequence (DNA): TGCGCCAGCAGCCCTCACGTGGCGTTAGGGTATAATTCACCCCTCCACTTT.

The table lists this clonotype with many counts. V gene TRBV7-9 combines with J gene TRBJ2-2; 7 positions agree with TRBD1. J gave up 5 bases and V 9 bases, and 12 bases lay outside the gene matches. This CDR3 region has 15 residues. The germline V gene encodes CDR1 SEHNR and CDR2 FQNEAQ (reference sequence). This chain's CDR3 is CARDRQGDWTGELFF. CDR3 nucleotides: TGTGCCAGAGATCGACAGGGAGATTGGACCGGGGAGCTGTTTTTT.

The chain uses TRBV5-5 and TRBJ1-3; D uncertain. The CDR3 contains 16 residues. Germline values: CDR1 SGHKS, CDR2 YYEKEE (reference sequence). V lost 4 bases to trimming and J lost 0 bases, with 14 bases between them. CDR3 sequence: CASSLQTTLSGNTIYF. CDR3 nucleotide sequence: TGTGCCAGCAGCCTTCAAACGACCCTCTCTGGAAACACCATATATTTT.

The chain recombines TRBV13 with TRBJ2-7; the D is unclear. Trimming took 2 bases from V and 3 from J, leaving 8 bases between them. The CDR3 covers 13 residues. Germline values: CDR1 PRHDT, CDR2 FYEKMQ (reference sequence). The CDR3, as DNA: TGTGCCAGCAGCTTAACAGCTAACTACGAGCAGTACTTC. Protein: CASSLTANYEQYF. The full variable domain, rest sourced from reference TRBV13 and TRBJ2-7, is AAGVIQSPRHLIKEKRETATLKCYPIPRHDTVYWYQQGPGQDPQFLISFYEKMQSDKGSIPDRFSAQQFSDYHSELNMSSLELGDSALYFCASSLTANYEQYFGPGTRLTVT.

This clonotype showed up many times. V gene TRBV2 combines with J gene TRBJ2-2, with D unresolved. Per germline, CDR1 SNHLY and CDR2 FYNNEI. There are 10 residues in the CDR3. The V end lost 6 bases, the J end lost 5 bases, and 1 base lay between the germline ends. CDR3 residues: CASRTGELFF. In DNA, the CDR3 is TGTGCCAGCAGAACCGGGGAGCTGTTTTTT.

This clonotype was found many times. The V gene is TRBV4-1, the J gene TRBJ2-7; D may be TRBD2 (6 bases). The V gene's germline CDR1 is MGHRA and CDR2 YSYEKL. Trimming shortened V by 2 bases and J by 0 bases, and 17 bases separated the two germline ends. CDR3 length equals 17 residues. The CDR3 DNA follows: TGCGCCAGCAGCCAACCCGTCCGTGGGAGGAGCTCCTACGAGCAGTACTTC. Translated, it gives CASSQPVRGRSSYEQYF.

This chain joins TRBV10-2 and TRBJ1-5, with D perhaps matching TRBD1 (5 bases). Trimming pared 0 bases from V and 9 bases from J, leaving 12 bases between. The CDR3 is made up of 14 amino acids. From germline, CDR1 is WSHSY and CDR2 SAAADI. The CDR3 coding sequence is TGCGCCAGCAGTGAGTCTGGGGTTGGGGGGCCCCAGCATTTT. This codes for CASSESGVGGPQHF.

This clonotype was found many times. The chain recombines TRBV7-9 with TRBJ2-3; 11 bases match TRBD2. V lost 3 bases and J lost 2; bases outside the gene matches: 13. Per germline, CDR1 SEHNR and CDR2 FQNEAQ (reference sequence). The CDR3 spans 19 residues. CDR3 in amino acids: CASSLDPGLAVLDTDTQYF. In DNA form, the CDR3 reads TGTGCCAGCAGCTTGGACCCGGGACTAGCGGTACTAGACACAGATACGCAGTATTTT.

This clonotype has ten or more counts. The rearrangement links TRBV12-3 or TRBV12-4 to TRBJ1-5; D is unresolved. Trimming cost V 8 bases and J 5 bases, with 13 bases left between them. CDR3 size: 13 residues. The CDR3: CASSFDGYQPQHF. The CDR3 region has the DNA TGTGCCAGCTCCTTCGACGGTTATCAGCCCCAGCATTTT.

CDR3 coding DNA: TGTGCCAGTCCCCCGAGTGGACAGCACTTCTGGGATACGCAGTATTTT. It is translated as CASPPSGQHFWDTQYF. The V and J genes are TRBV28 and TRBJ2-3; a possible D gene is TRBD1 (6 bases). Per germline, CDR1 MDHEN and CDR2 SYDVKM. V was clipped by 9 bases and J by 6 bases, with 25 bases between them. This CDR3 is 16 amino acids long.

This clonotype was counted ten times or more. The rearrangement uses TRBV11-2 and TRBJ1-1; D is undetermined. The CDR3 totals 13 residues. Germline V lookup: CDR1 SGHAT, CDR2 FQNNGV. V lost 5 bases and J lost 5, with 12 bases in between. The CDR3 sequence: CASSVAWGTEAFF. In nucleotides, the CDR3 is TGTGCCAGCAGCGTTGCTTGGGGAACTGAAGCTTTCTTT.

This clonotype was found many times. The CDR3 DNA reads TGTGCCAGCAGCTTTGGACCCCTCAGCTCCTATAATTCACCCCTCCACTTT. Translated, it gives CASSFGPLSSYNSPLHF. This chain joins TRBV5-5 and TRBJ1-6; D call uncertain. Trimming shortened V by 2 bases and J by 0 bases, and 12 bases separated the two germline ends. CDR3 length: 17 amino acids. Germline CDR1 is SGHKS and CDR2 is YYEKEE (reference sequence).

The chain combines TRBV5-1 with TRBJ2-5, with 7 bases matching TRBD1. The V gene end was trimmed by 6 bases and the J gene end by 4 bases; junction bases not matched to a gene: 3. Germline V gene lookup returns CDR1 SGHRS and CDR2 YFSETQ. The CDR3 is 12 amino acids. The CDR3 region is CASNPGGETQYF. CDR3 bases: TGCGCCAGCAACCCAGGGGGAGAGACCCAGTACTTC.

The V call is TRBV18, the J call TRBJ2-7, with TRBD1 identical over 9 bases. The germline V gene has CDR1 KGHSH and CDR2 LQKENI. The CDR3 is 12 residues long. DNA of the CDR3: TGTGCAGCAGGACAGGGGCCCCACGAGCAGTACTTC. It translates to CAAGQGPHEQYF.

The chain employs TRBV28 and TRBJ2-1, with D tentatively TRBD1 or TRBD2 (6 bases each). The germline V gene encodes CDR1 MDHEN and CDR2 SYDVKM. Trimming took off 3 bases at V and 8 bases at J, with 14 bases between the two ends. This CDR3 region has 14 residues. The CDR3 region is CASSFLGGRDEQFF. The CDR3, as DNA: TGTGCCAGCAGTTTTCTAGGGGGGAGAGATGAGCAGTTCTTC.

V usage is TRBV7-9 and J usage is TRBJ1-2; no definite D call. The CDR3 totals 15 residues. Germline-derived CDR1 and CDR2 are SEHNR and FQNEAQ (reference sequence). Trimming took off 5 bases at V and 3 bases at J, with 16 bases between the two ends. The CDR3 DNA follows: TGTGCCAGCAGCCGCCTAGTGGGCCCAGACTATGGCTACACCTTC. This translates into CASSRLVGPDYGYTF.